This TCR beta chain was found in a study of blood T cell repertoires in COVID-19. CDR3 length: 13 amino acids. Per the germline V gene, CDR1 is KGHDR and CDR2 is SFDVKD. Trimming cost V 2 bases and J 3 bases, with 7 bases left between them. Using immunoSEQ multiplex PCR, the repertoire was profiled, and TCRdb retains in-frame clones only, with some absent. The table lists about 240,000 clones, 83% of them singletons, with over 4.5% in the top ten. This TCR was recovered from a human donor in a cohort sampled during active COVID-19. The chain employs TRBV24-1 and TRBJ2-7; D remains unclear. The sequenced sample was peripheral blood. In nucleotides, the CDR3 is TGTGCCACCAGTGATTCCTACAGCTACGAGCAGTACTTC. It translates to CATSDSYSYEQYF.